One T cell receptor (beta chain) is described in this entry. The data were obtained in a study of blood T cell repertoires in COVID-19. Across the whole study: The study drew acute and convalescent COVID-19 samples from the United States, Italy and Spain. T cells, B-cell-depleted T cells, or PBMCs supplied cDNA or gDNA.

Original processing notes: How many nucleated cells were present was estimated from reference gene primer amplification. Clones were read by immunoSEQ multiplex PCR, and TCRdb kept only the in-frame ones, dropping some. From that table come the V and J calls and clone size; the DNA was used to work out D and trimming. The profile shows about 260,000 clones, about nine tenths of them singletons. The CDR3 is 14 amino acids. V shed 5 bases and J shed 3 bases, with 11 bases lying between them. Germline V gene lookup returns CDR1 LNHDA and CDR2 SQIVND (reference sequence). The chain has TRBV19 and TRBJ1-5; tentative D call: TRBD1 (6 bases). This clonotype was sampled from a man aged 40-55 years with active or convalescent COVID-19. What was sequenced was peripheral blood. CDR3 nucleotide sequence: TGTGCCAGTAGTCCCAGGGGACCCAATCAGCCCCAGCATTTT. Its protein product is CASSPRGPNQPQHF.